The entry below describes one T cell receptor (beta chain). TCRdb's table, derived via immunoSEQ multiplex PCR, lists solely in-frame clones and lacks some. The sample holds around 300,000 clones, about nine tenths seen once. J gave up 6 bases and V 1 base, and 2 bases lay outside the gene matches. Germline CDR1 is MNHNS and CDR2 is SASEGT. This CDR3 comprises 14 residues. The sample belongs to a study of blood T cell repertoires in COVID-19. The wider study: In each case, the material was cDNA or gDNA derived from T cells, B-cell-depleted T cells, or PBMCs.

Sequencing was carried out using peripheral blood. The clonotype originates from a young woman with COVID-19, enrolled during active disease. The chain couples TRBV6-1 to TRBJ2-7; 11 bases fit TRBD2. This CDR3 reads CASSEGLAGTEQYF. In DNA form, the CDR3 reads TGTGCCAGCAGTGAAGGACTAGCGGGGACCGAGCAGTACTTC.